This TCR beta chain was identified during a study of regulatory T cells in long-lasting Graves disease. Findings and caveats of the study: Persistent disease preferred TRBV28, TRBJ1-2 and TRBJ2-5; new disease, TRBV20-1 and TRBJ2-1.

The germline gives CDR1 SGHAT, CDR2 FQNNGV. Trimming cost V 5 bases and J 8 bases; bases outside gene matches: 9. This CDR3 region has 16 residues. Ten or more counts support this clonotype. As yet, its antigen is unknown. Time point meaning: persistent/refractory GD, antithyroid drugs over 5 years with positive TRAb. PBMCs provided the RNA from which the TCR library was made. TCR beta libraries were built with iRepertoire HTBI primers and Arm-PCR of CDR3 regions. TCRdb redid the calling of the multiplex PCR reads with MiXCR, one entry per CDR3 protein. The profile shows fewer than 450,000 distinct CDR3 sequences, around 21% of them singletons.

This specimen was peripheral blood mononuclear cells (PBMCs), taken when the disease was refractory, from a patient treated with antithyroid drugs. The chain employs TRBV11-2 and TRBJ1-6, with 10 positions matching TRBD1. This TCR was sampled from a female donor with Graves disease. DNA of the CDR3: TGTGCCAGCAGCCAGGGACAGGGGCTCAGGGATTCACCCCTCCACTTT. This translates into CASSQGQGLRDSPLHF.